Sequencing of this T cell receptor beta chain was carried out in a study of vaccination effects on CD4 cells after COVID-19. Germline loops: CDR1 SQVTM, CDR2 ANQGSEA. The CDR3 spans 12 residues. Deletions cut 6 bases from V and 11 bases from J, with 19 bases between. Sequencing was performed with immunoSEQ multiplex PCR; in TCRdb, only in-frame clones are kept and a portion is missing. The repertoire includes some 22,000 clones, roughly two thirds of them detected once, and around 5% sits in the top ten. Comment on this clone: Its antigen is unidentified.

Under the ViraFEST assay, PBMC were stimulated with viral peptide pools so that antigen-specific CD4+ T cells expanded. Sequencing was performed afterwards. CD4+ T cells were isolated after 10 days of culture. Negative nucleocapsid antibody tests before and after vaccination confirmed no previous SARS-CoV-2 infection. The sequence was collected from a human donor who received a COVID-19 vaccine. Source: CD4+ T cells from PBMCs cultured with SARS-CoV-2 spike peptides, taken before COVID-19 vaccination. The gene calls are TRBV29-1 and TRBJ1-1; D is possibly TRBD1 (5 bases). CDR3 nucleotide sequence: TGCAGCGTAGTACGACAGCCTCGGGAGGCTTTCTTT. Translated: CSVVRQPREAFF.